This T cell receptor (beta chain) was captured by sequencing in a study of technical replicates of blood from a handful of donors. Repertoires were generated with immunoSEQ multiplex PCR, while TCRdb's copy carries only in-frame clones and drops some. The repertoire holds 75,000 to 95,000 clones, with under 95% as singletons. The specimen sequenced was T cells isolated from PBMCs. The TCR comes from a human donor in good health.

The CDR3 bases are TGCGCCAGCAGCCAAGATGGAAGGCGGGGTCGGGTCTACGAGCAGTACTTC. Translated, it gives CASSQDGRRGRVYEQYF. This chain joins TRBV4-1 and TRBJ2-7; possibly TRBD2 for D (6 bases). CDR3 length: 17 amino acids. V dropped 0 bases and J dropped 3 bases, with 18 bases sitting between them. The germline V gene encodes CDR1 MGHRA and CDR2 YSYEKL.